The present TCR beta chain was sequenced within a study of T cell responses to AZD1222 COVID-19 vaccine. Study as a whole: Doses given second, at about 4 or about 12 weeks, were pooled. Study-wide results and limits: CD4 TCRs covered the whole spike, strongest at regions 160-218 and 743-854. Donors in the cohort were predominantly white British and more often female, and clonal diversity was possibly underestimated.

This clone has only one observation. Its cognate antigen is unknown. This CDR3 comprises 15 residues. The V and J ends lost 6 bases and 3 bases respectively, with 17 bases between them. Libraries were prepared by immunoSEQ multiplex PCR; TCRdb keeps only in-frame clonotypes and omits some of them. The table records about 160,000 clones, 85% to 95% of them present only once. This specimen consisted of peripheral blood, obtained on day 0 of AZD1222 vaccination. The sequence derives from an adult in good health. This sequence joins TRBV23-1 and TRBJ1-1; possibly TRBD1 for D (6 bases). TRBV23-1 is an ORF for which the function is uncertain. In DNA form, the CDR3 reads TGCGCCAGCAGCCGAACAGGGAGGCGAGACACTGAAGCTTTCTTT. As protein: CASSRTGRRDTEAFF.